These T cell receptor beta chains were read from a single sample in a study of T cell responses to AZD1222 COVID-19 vaccine. Sequenced by immunoSEQ multiplex PCR; TCRdb stores in-frame clones only, minus some. The sample lists around 69,000 clones, 70% to 90% occurring once. The input for sequencing was peripheral blood, taken on day 0 of AZD1222 vaccination. These receptors all come from an adult in good health. Each CDR3 is given with its conserved first and last residue. Each record gives: CDR3 protein, CDR3 DNA, clone size, V gene, D gene, J gene. A D gene is named only where the DNA matches it firmly. A clone size is listed for some rows: how often the clone was seen (once, few, many), or a class if it is expanded.

CASSLGGFQETQYF,TGTGCCAGCAGCTTAGGAGGGTTCCAAGAGACCCAGTACTTC,.,TRBV7-2,.,TRBJ2-5
CSVSDDRGVTDTQYF,TGCAGCGTTTCCGACGACAGGGGGGTCACAGATACGCAGTATTTT,.,TRBV29-1,TRBD1,TRBJ2-3
CASSPTQMGRGRYNEQFF,TGTGCCAGCAGCCCCACCCAGATGGGGCGGGGCCGCTACAATGAGCAGTTCTTC,.,TRBV7-9,.,TRBJ2-1
CASSYSRTSGAYEQYF,TGTGCCAGCAGTTACTCCCGAACTAGCGGAGCCTACGAGCAGTACTTC,.,TRBV6-5,TRBD2,TRBJ2-7
CASSKTASGNTEAFF,TGTGCCAGCAGTAAGACAGCGTCCGGGAACACTGAAGCTTTCTTT,.,TRBV6-2/TRBV6-3,.,TRBJ1-1
CASSPSGRDNEQFF,TGTGCCAGCAGCCCTAGCGGGAGGGACAATGAGCAGTTCTTC,few,TRBV3-1/TRBV3-2,TRBD2,TRBJ2-1
CASELQGASSYEQYF,TGTGCCAGCGAACTTCAGGGGGCAAGCTCCTACGAGCAGTACTTC,once,TRBV28,TRBD1,TRBJ2-7
CAWSVRGLGVSSEQYF,TGTGCCTGGAGTGTACGGGGACTAGGAGTCTCGAGCGAGCAGTACTTC,.,TRBV30,TRBD2,TRBJ2-7
CASSPGTKYQETQYF,TGTGCCAGCAGTCCCGGGACAAAGTACCAAGAGACCCAGTACTTC,.,TRBV5-4,.,TRBJ2-5
CASSLEAASSYEQYF,TGTGCCAGCAGCTTAGAGGCGGCTAGCTCCTACGAGCAGTACTTC,.,TRBV11-2,.,TRBJ2-7
CASHDRGRRYGYTF,TGTGCCAGCCATGACAGGGGGCGCCGCTATGGCTACACCTTC,few,TRBV28,TRBD1,TRBJ1-2
CASSPTVGRYEQYF,TGTGCCAGCAGCCCGACGGTGGGGCGCTACGAGCAGTACTTC,.,TRBV14,.,TRBJ2-7
CATKSRDSLRHGYTF,TGTGCCACCAAAAGCCGGGACTCCCTTAGGCATGGCTACACCTTC,.,TRBV6-5,.,TRBJ1-2
CASSPRDRTYNEQFF,TGTGCCAGCAGCCCCCGGGACAGGACCTACAATGAGCAGTTCTTC,.,TRBV9,TRBD1,TRBJ2-1
CASRGVGGTGNTIYF,TGTGCCAGCAGGGGCGTTGGGGGTACTGGAAACACCATATATTTT,.,TRBV27,.,TRBJ1-3
CASSLNSFTDTQYF,TGCGCCAGCAGCTTGAACTCCTTCACAGATACGCAGTATTTT,.,TRBV5-1,.,TRBJ2-3
CASSVEDSGNTIYF,TGTGCCAGCAGTGTGGAAGACTCTGGAAACACCATATATTTT,.,TRBV2,.,TRBJ1-3
CASSQDPGFTDTQYF,TGTGCCAGCAGCCAAGATCCGGGTTTCACAGATACGCAGTATTTT,.,TRBV3-1/TRBV3-2,.,TRBJ2-3
CASSFQGDEKLFF,TGTGCCAGCAGCTTTCAGGGGGATGAAAAACTGTTTTTT,.,TRBV7-9,TRBD1,TRBJ1-4
CASSEPGTGGLEQFF,TGTGCCAGCAGTGAACCAGGGACAGGGGGTTTGGAGCAGTTCTTC,.,TRBV6-1,TRBD1,TRBJ2-1
CASSKQGGSTEAFF,TGTGCCAGCAGTAAACAGGGCGGGAGCACTGAAGCTTTCTTT,.,TRBV6-5,.,TRBJ1-1
CASSPDRSTDTQYF,TGTGCCAGCTCACCAGACCGAAGCACAGATACGCAGTATTTT,.,TRBV18,.,TRBJ2-3
CASSYVGKAGYTF,TGTGCCAGCAGTTACGTGGGGAAGGCTGGCTACACCTTC,.,TRBV6-5,.,TRBJ1-2
CASNRQLNQPQHF,TGTGCCAGCAATCGACAGCTGAATCAGCCCCAGCATTTT,.,TRBV28,.,TRBJ1-5
CASSLSGGGDTQYF,TGTGCCAGCAGCTTGTCAGGGGGAGGAGATACGCAGTATTTT,.,TRBV5-5,.,TRBJ2-3
CASSVEGQVDSPLHF,TGTGCCAGCAGCGTAGAAGGACAGGTGGATTCACCCCTCCACTTT,.,TRBV9,TRBD1,TRBJ1-6
CASSQSGLSNQPQHF,TGTGCCAGCAGTCAGTCAGGCTTGAGCAATCAGCCCCAGCATTTT,.,TRBV6-5,.,TRBJ1-5
CASSSRQGTHYTF,TGTGCCAGCAGCTCCCGACAGGGAACCCACTACACCTTC,.,TRBV5-6,TRBD1,TRBJ1-2
CASARSLDLTDTQYF,TGCGCCAGCGCCCGGAGCCTCGACCTCACAGATACGCAGTATTTT,.,TRBV5-1,.,TRBJ2-3
CASSGTGGEKLFF,TGTGCCAGCAGCGGGACAGGGGGTGAAAAACTGTTTTTT,once,TRBV2,TRBD1,TRBJ1-4
CASSPLAGNHNEQFF,TGTGCCAGCAGCCCCCTAGCGGGCAACCACAATGAGCAGTTCTTC,.,TRBV7-2,TRBD2,TRBJ2-1
CASSVDGAGGGEKLFF,TGCGCCAGCAGCGTGGACGGGGCTGGAGGTGGTGAAAAACTGTTTTTT,.,TRBV5-1,.,TRBJ1-4
CASRTANTEAFF,TGTGCCAGCCGGACAGCGAACACTGAAGCTTTCTTT,.,TRBV28,.,TRBJ1-1
CASSLTGTGGYVEKLFF,TGCGCCAGCAGCTTGACCGGGACAGGGGGCTATGTTGAAAAACTGTTTTTT,.,TRBV5-1,TRBD1,TRBJ1-4
CASSPRTGAYSNQPQHF,TGTGCCAGCAGCCCGAGGACAGGGGCTTATAGCAATCAGCCCCAGCATTTT,.,TRBV7-8,TRBD1,TRBJ1-5
CASSLRDYQETQYF,TGTGCCAGCAGCTTACGGGACTACCAAGAGACCCAGTACTTC,few,TRBV7-2,.,TRBJ2-5
CASSSRTSGSGSGEQFF,TGTGCCAGCAGCTCGCGGACTAGCGGGAGTGGTTCAGGAGAGCAGTTCTTC,.,TRBV7-3,TRBD2,TRBJ2-1